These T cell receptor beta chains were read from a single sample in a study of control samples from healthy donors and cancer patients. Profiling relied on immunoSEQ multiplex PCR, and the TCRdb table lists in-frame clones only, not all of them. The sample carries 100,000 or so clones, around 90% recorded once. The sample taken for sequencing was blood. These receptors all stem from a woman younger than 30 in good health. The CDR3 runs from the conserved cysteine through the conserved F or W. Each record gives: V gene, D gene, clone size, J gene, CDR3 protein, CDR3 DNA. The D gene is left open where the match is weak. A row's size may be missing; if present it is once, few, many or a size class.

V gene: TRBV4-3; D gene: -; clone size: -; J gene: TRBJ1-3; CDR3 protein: CASSQDSNPGNTIYF; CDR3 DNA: TGCGCCAGCAGCCAAGATTCCAACCCTGGAAACACCATATATTTT
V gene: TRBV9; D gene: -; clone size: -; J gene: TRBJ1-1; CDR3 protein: CASSVGVQGRSSQAFF; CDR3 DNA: TGTGCCAGCAGCGTAGGAGTTCAGGGGCGAAGTAGTCAAGCTTTCTTT
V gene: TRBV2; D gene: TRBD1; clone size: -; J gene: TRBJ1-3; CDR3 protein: CASRGDRSSGNTIYF; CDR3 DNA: TGTGCCAGCAGAGGGGACAGGAGCTCTGGAAACACCATATATTTT
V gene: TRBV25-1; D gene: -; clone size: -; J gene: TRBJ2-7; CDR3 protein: CASSADPYEQYF; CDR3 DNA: TGTGCCAGCAGTGCCGATCCATACGAGCAGTACTTC
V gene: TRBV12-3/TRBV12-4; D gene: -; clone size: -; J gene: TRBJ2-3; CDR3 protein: CASSPQIGDTQYF; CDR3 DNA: TGTGCCAGCAGTCCCCAGATTGGAGATACGCAGTATTTT
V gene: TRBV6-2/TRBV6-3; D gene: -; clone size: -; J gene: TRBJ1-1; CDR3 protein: CASSVWVNTEAFF; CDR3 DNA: TGTGCCAGCAGTGTGTGGGTTAACACTGAAGCTTTCTTT
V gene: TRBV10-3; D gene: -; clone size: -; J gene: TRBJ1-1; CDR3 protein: CAIRSALTGANTEAFF; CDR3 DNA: TGTGCCATCAGATCCGCATTGACAGGAGCGAACACTGAAGCTTTCTTT
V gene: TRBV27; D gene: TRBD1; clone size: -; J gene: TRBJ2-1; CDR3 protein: CASRGQGIDEQFF; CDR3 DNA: TGTGCCAGCAGAGGACAGGGTATCGATGAGCAGTTCTTC
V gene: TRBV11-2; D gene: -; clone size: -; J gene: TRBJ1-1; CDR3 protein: CASSFLDTFNPWVTEAFF; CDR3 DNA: TGTGCCAGCAGCTTCCTGGACACTTTCAACCCCTGGGTCACTGAAGCTTTCTTT
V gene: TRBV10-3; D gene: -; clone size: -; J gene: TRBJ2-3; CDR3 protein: CAISEWTLSTDTQYF; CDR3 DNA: TGTGCCATCAGTGAATGGACCCTCAGCACAGATACGCAGTATTTT
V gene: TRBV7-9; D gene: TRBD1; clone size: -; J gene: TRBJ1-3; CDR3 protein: CASSWPGTETGNTIYF; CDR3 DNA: TGTGCCAGCAGCTGGCCCGGGACAGAAACTGGAAACACCATATATTTT
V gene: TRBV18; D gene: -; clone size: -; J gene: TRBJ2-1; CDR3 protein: CASSPQGKQGDEQFF; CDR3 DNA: TGTGCCAGCTCACCACAAGGGAAGCAGGGCGATGAGCAGTTCTTC
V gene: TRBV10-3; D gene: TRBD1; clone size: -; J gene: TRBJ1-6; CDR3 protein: CAISESGLGGLSPLHF; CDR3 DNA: TGTGCCATCAGTGAGTCGGGTCTAGGGGGCCTTTCACCCCTCCACTTT
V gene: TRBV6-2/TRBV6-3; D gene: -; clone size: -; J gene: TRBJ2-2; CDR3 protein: CASSLAVTGELFF; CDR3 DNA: TGTGCCAGCAGTTTAGCCGTCACCGGGGAGCTGTTTTTT
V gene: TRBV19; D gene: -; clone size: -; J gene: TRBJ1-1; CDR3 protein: CASSLGRMNTEAFF; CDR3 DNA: TGTGCCAGTAGCCTAGGACGTATGAACACTGAAGCTTTCTTT
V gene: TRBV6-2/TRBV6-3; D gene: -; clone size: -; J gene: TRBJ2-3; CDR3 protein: CASSSGTSIRDTQYF; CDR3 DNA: TGTGCCAGCAGTTCCGGGACTTCCATACGGGATACGCAGTATTTT
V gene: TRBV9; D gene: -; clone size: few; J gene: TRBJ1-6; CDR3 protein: CASSPGGSTRSYNSPLHF; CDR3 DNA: TGTGCCAGCAGCCCCGGTGGGAGTACGCGCTCCTATAATTCACCCCTCCACTTT
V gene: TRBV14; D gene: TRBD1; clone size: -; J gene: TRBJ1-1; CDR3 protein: CASSPWTGEYAEAFF; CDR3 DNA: TGTGCCAGCAGCCCGTGGACAGGAGAATACGCTGAAGCTTTCTTT
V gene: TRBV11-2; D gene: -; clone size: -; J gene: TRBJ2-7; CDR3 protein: CASSSPSTPSPYEQYF; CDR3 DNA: TGTGCCAGCAGCTCCCCTAGTACCCCCTCTCCCTACGAGCAGTACTTC
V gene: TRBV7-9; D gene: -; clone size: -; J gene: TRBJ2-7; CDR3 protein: CASSFGANEQYF; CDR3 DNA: TGTGCCAGCAGCTTCGGGGCGAACGAGCAGTACTTC
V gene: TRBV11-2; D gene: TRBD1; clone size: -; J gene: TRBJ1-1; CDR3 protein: CASSLMGQHLTEAFF; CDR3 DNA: TGTGCCAGCAGCCTAATGGGACAGCATCTCACTGAAGCTTTCTTT
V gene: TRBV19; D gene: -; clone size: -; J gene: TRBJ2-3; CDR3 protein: CASSIGQITDTQYF; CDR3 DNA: TGTGCCAGTAGTATTGGGCAGATCACAGATACGCAGTATTTT
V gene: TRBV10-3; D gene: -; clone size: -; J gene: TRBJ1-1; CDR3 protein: CAISPGGDLAFF; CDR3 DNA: TGTGCCATCAGTCCTGGGGGGGATCTGGCTTTCTTT
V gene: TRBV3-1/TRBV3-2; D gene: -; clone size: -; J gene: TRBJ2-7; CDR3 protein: CASSPYFRQGKSYEQYF; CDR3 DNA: TGTGCCAGCAGCCCGTACTTTAGGCAGGGTAAAAGCTACGAGCAGTACTTC
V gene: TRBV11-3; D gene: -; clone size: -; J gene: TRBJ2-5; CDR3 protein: CASSSPPQGPQETQYF; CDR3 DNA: TGTGCCAGCAGCTCACCCCCTCAGGGCCCCCAAGAGACCCAGTACTTC
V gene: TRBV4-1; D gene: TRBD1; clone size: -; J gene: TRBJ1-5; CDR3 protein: CASSQKPGQGQQPQHF; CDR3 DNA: TGCGCCAGCAGCCAGAAGCCGGGACAGGGCCAACAGCCCCAGCATTTT
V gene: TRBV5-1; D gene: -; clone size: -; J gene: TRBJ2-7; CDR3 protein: CASSLTGPEQYF; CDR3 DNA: TGCGCCAGCAGCTTGACCGGGCCCGAGCAGTACTTC
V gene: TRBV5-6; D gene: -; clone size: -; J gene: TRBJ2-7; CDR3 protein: CASSLTDNVYEQYF; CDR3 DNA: TGTGCCAGCAGCTTGACAGATAATGTCTACGAGCAGTACTTC
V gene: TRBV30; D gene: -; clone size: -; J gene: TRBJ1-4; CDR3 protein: CAWSVLAGANEKLFF; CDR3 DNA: TGTGCCTGGAGTGTCTTGGCAGGGGCTAATGAAAAACTGTTTTTT
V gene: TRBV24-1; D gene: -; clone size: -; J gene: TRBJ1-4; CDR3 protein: CATSGGGSNEKLFF; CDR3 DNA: TGTGCCACCAGTGGGGGGGGGTCTAATGAAAAACTGTTTTTT
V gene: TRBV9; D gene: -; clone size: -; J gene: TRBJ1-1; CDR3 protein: CASSVDWRSDTEAFF; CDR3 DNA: TGTGCCAGCAGCGTAGATTGGAGGAGCGACACTGAAGCTTTCTTT
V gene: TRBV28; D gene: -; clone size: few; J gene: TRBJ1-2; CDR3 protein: CASSFTRGGYGYTF; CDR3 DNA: TGTGCCAGCAGTTTCACGAGAGGAGGCTATGGCTACACCTTC
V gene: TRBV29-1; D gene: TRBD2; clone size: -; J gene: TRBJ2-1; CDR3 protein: CSAGLAGGRHNEQFF; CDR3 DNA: TGCAGCGCGGGACTAGCGGGGGGGCGGCACAATGAGCAGTTCTTC
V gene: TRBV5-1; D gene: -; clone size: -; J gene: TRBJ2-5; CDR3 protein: CASSGREQETQYF; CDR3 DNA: TGCGCCAGCAGCGGACGGGAACAAGAGACCCAGTACTTC
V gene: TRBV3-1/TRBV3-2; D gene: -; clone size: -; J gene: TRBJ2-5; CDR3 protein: CASSHARTVGRETQYF; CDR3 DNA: TGTGCCAGCAGCCACGCTAGGACGGTGGGGCGAGAGACCCAGTACTTC
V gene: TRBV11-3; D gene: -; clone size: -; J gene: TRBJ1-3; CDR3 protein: CASSLGTASGNTIYF; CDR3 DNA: TGTGCCAGCAGCTTAGGAACAGCCTCTGGAAACACCATATATTTT
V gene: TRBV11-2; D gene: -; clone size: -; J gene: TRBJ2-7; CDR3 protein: CASSYGAVSYEQYF; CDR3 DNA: TGTGCCAGCAGCTACGGGGCCGTTTCCTACGAGCAGTACTTC
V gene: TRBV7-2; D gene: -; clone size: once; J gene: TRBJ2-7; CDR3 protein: CASSGSSYEQYF; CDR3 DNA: TGTGCCAGCAGCGGAAGCTCCTACGAGCAGTACTTC
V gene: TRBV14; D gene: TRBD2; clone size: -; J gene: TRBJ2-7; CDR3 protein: CASSVLAGGREQYF; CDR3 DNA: TGTGCCAGCAGCGTGCTAGCGGGAGGCCGCGAGCAGTACTTC
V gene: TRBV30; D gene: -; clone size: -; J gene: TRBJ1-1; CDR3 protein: CAWARGVNTEAFF; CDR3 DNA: TGTGCCTGGGCCCGGGGGGTGAACACTGAAGCTTTCTTT
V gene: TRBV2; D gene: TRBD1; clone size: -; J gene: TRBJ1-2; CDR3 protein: CASRRGGGADGYTF; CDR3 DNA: TGTGCCAGCAGGAGGGGAGGGGGCGCTGATGGCTACACCTTC